This TCR beta chain was retrieved from a study of blood T cell repertoires in COVID-19. Turning to the study itself: Acute-phase and convalescent COVID-19 samples originated in the United States, Italy and Spain. In each case, the material was cDNA or gDNA derived from T cells, B-cell-depleted T cells, or PBMCs.

The germline gives CDR1 SGHTA, CDR2 FQGNSA. The V segment lost 6 bases and the J segment 7 bases; nucleotides outside the gene matches: 6. CDR3 length equals 14 residues. Per the authors' pipeline: For nucleated cells, counts were estimated from reference gene primer amplification. The table came from immunoSEQ multiplex PCR; TCRdb's copy has only in-frame clones and leaves some out. V and J calls plus clone size are reproduced from that table; the DNA served to infer D and trimming. The sample includes more than 200,000 clones, roughly 83% of them seen just once. This chain uses TRBV7-2 with TRBJ2-1, with 10 positions matching TRBD2. Sequenced material: peripheral blood. The sequence was collected from a woman in her 70s with active or convalescent COVID-19. The CDR3 nucleotides read TGTGCCAGCAGGTTGGGACTAGCGTTTAATGAGCAGTTCTTC. Protein: CASRLGLAFNEQFF. The entire variable domain, with the rest obtained from reference TRBV7-2 and TRBJ2-1, is as follows: GAGVSQSPSNKVTEKGKDVELRCDPISGHTALYWYRQSLGQGLEFLIYFQGNSAPDKSGLPSDRFSAERTGGSVSTLTIQRTQQEDSAVYLCASRLGLAFNEQFFGPGTRLTVL.